The entry that follows covers one T cell receptor (beta chain) sequence. The antigen is unknown. The data originate from a study of cytomegalovirus exposure and HLA in healthy donors. Findings and limits, study-wide: The study flagged roughly 150 TCR beta chains as cytomegalovirus-associated.

Sequencing used immunoSEQ multiplex PCR; TCRdb keeps in-frame clones, though not all of them. The repertoire holds roughly 250,000 clones, with 75% to 90% as singletons. The TCR sequence derives from a woman in her twenties or thirties in good health and CMV-seropositive. What was sequenced was PBMCs.

The CDR3 DNA sequence: TGTGCCAGCAGTGAAGTTCGCCGACAGTTCTACGAGCAGTACTTC. Encoded protein: CASSEVRRQFYEQYF. The chain links TRBV6-1 to TRBJ2-7; a possible D gene is TRBD1 (5 bases). Between the trimmed V and J ends, which lost 1 base and 3 bases, there was a span of 13 bases. Germline-derived CDR1 and CDR2 are MNHNS and SASEGT. The CDR3 spans 15 residues.